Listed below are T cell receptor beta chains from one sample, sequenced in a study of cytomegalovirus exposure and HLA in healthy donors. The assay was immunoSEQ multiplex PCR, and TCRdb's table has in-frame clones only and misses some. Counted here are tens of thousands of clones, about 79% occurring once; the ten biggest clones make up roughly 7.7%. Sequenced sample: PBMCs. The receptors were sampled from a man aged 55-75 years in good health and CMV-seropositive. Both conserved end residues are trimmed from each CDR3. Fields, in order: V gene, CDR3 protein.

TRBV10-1,ASSESRTRRSTDTQY
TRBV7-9,ASSPGLAAYNEQF
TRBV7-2,ASSLAGLKRGGRGGNEQF
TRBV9,ASSVAVNTEAF
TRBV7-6,ASSPELVNTEAF
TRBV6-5,ASNYGAGGADTQY
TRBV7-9,ASSLVSGNTGELF
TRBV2,ASSELGRSPLH
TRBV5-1,ASSRIQGGNEQF
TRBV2,ASSDRVIQPQH
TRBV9,ASSLEGAMQPQH
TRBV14,ASSQTGGPVQETQY
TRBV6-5,ASSLGPSYEQY